Here is one TCR beta chain with its context. There is no known antigen for this receptor. Nothing much larger sits one base from this clone, and base qualities are not available. The germline V gene yields SGHTA for CDR1 and FQGNSA for CDR2. From its cysteine to its phenylalanine, the CDR3 spans 14 amino acids. Of the read, only the CDR3 DNA is kept; its 42 bases are in frame from base 1. V is shortened by 2 bases, J by 2 bases, and the region joining them spans 9 bases. This sample is part of a study of cytomegalovirus exposure and HLA in healthy donors (dated 2017 in TCRdb). A note on the overall study: The approximately 710 repertoires of the first cohort and the roughly 110 validation repertoires were produced on the same platform, according to a later analysis. The study aimed to test whether cataloging public T cell receptors could reveal signatures of past pathogen exposure. A separate validation cohort of roughly 110 different subjects was used in addition to the approximately 700-subject first cohort. To predict cytomegalovirus infection status, the study combined high-throughput TCR immunosequencing, statistical association of individual TCRs with disease status, and machine learning.

Donors formed part of the validation cohort, which comprised 120 subjects and was distinct from the first cohort of some 700 subjects. What the authors observed across the whole study: A total of some 180 TCR beta chains were listed by the study as associated with cytomegalovirus. Subsequent analysis determined that TCRs grouped into clusters in the first cohort also showed a tendency toward co-occurrence across the 120 validation repertoires, and 90% to 95% of cluster scores exceeded 0. Most TCR sequences were observed very rarely across donors, whereas some public TCRs were present in many individuals. The classifier was reported to diagnose cytomegalovirus status with high specificity and sensitivity in both the original cohort and the validation cohort. In vitro tests confirmed that three of the cytomegalovirus-associated TCR beta chains recognize cytomegalovirus antigens. The authors suggested that the approach could potentially be generalized to other disease states and immunological phenotypes. A later analysis lacked HLA typing for the validation cohort, so it scored co-occurrence in that cohort across all 130 or so repertoires.

Libraries were built with the immunoSEQ multiplex PCR assay. Per the source publication's procedure: To diagnose cytomegalovirus status from the catalog of TCR beta chain sequences, a statistical classification framework was built. The table comes from immuneACCESS by way of TCRdb, which keeps in-frame sequences with V and J called. Part of the clones is missing from these tables; in studies checked, under half for an unresolved V gene and the rest for unknown reasons. That table is the source of V, J and clone size, and D and trimming were worked out from the DNA. This sample comprises 100,000 to 120,000 clones, approximately 89% of them detected only once. The ten top clones hold around 1.8% of the sample.

The chain employs TRBV7-2 and TRBJ1-1; no D gene is confidently identified. Specimen: PBMCs. The clonotype originates from a woman aged 18-30 years in good health and CMV-seronegative. The DNA is TGTGCCAGCAGCTTATACAGACCAAACACTGAAGCTTTCTTT. It specifies CASSLYRPNTEAFF.